The 8 T cell receptor beta chains presented below share a single source sample, sequenced in a study of identical twins. A single record per CDR3 protein comes from TCRdb applying MiXCR to the 5' RACE reads. The repertoire holds 200,000 to 250,000 distinct CDR3 sequences, with over 9.5% as singletons. The same data also went into a second study, on yellow fever vaccine responses in identical twins.

Sequencing was performed on memory (CD45RO+) T cells sorted from blood. The source is a woman aged 18-29 years in good health.

This clonotype occurred a few times. This sequence joins TRBV28 and TRBJ1-2; the D is unclear. The CDR3 loop spans 13 amino acids. Trimming stripped 8 bases from V and 7 bases from J, with 17 bases between. CDR1 and CDR2 (germline): MDHEN, SYDVKM. CDR3 in amino acids: CASVRPAIGGYTF. The CDR3 nucleotides are TGTGCCAGCGTGAGGCCCGCCATCGGTGGCTACACCTTC.

The genes are TRBV20-1 and TRBJ2-3, with D unclear. With 5 bases removed from V and 3 bases from J, the gap between germline ends came to 9 bases. The CDR3 extends over 12 amino acids. Germline CDR1 reads DFQATT; CDR2 reads SNEGSKA (reference sequence). The CDR3 DNA reads TGCAGTGCTCCAATGGAGACAGATACGCAGTATTTT. It is translated as CSAPMETDTQYF.

In nucleotides, the CDR3 is TGTGCCAGCAGTGAAGAGCGGGGGGCCTACGAGCAGTACTTC. It is translated as CASSEERGAYEQYF. The gene calls are TRBV2 and TRBJ2-7, with TRBD2 matching 9 bases. The CDR3 extends over 14 amino acids. J was trimmed by 2 bases and V by 1 base; bases with no gene match: 0. The V gene's germline CDR1 is SNHLY and CDR2 FYNNEI. The variable domain in full, completed from reference TRBV2 and TRBJ2-7, reads EPEVTQTPSHQVTQMGQEVILRCVPISNHLYFYWYRQILGQKVEFLVSFYNNEISEKSEIFDDQFSVERPDGSNFTLKIRSTKLEDSAMYFCASSEERGAYEQYFGPGTRLTVT.

This clonotype was recorded a few times. The DNA of the CDR3 is TGTGCCAGCAGCCTGGGCGGGACAGGGAAGAATACGCAGTATTTT. Protein: CASSLGGTGKNTQYF. The rearrangement links TRBV11-2 to TRBJ2-3; 9 bases map to TRBD1. The CDR3 covers 15 residues. Germline CDR1 reads SGHAT; CDR2 reads FQNNGV. Germline trimming cut 5 bases from V and 7 bases from J; bases unmatched to any gene: 10.

This clonotype was observed a handful of times. The chain uses TRBV7-8 and TRBJ2-2; 8 nucleotides agree with TRBD1. After removal of 1 base from V and 0 bases from J, the junction contained 4 bases not matched to a gene. CDR1 is SGHVS and CDR2 is FQNEAQ in the germline V gene. This CDR3 spans 17 amino acids. The CDR3 DNA reads TGTGCCAGCAGCTTAGAATGGACAGGGCCGAACACCGGGGAGCTGTTTTTT. Its protein is CASSLEWTGPNTGELFF.

This chain uses TRBV12-3 or TRBV12-4 with TRBJ2-2, with TRBD2 as a possible D gene (5 bases). This CDR3 is 15 amino acids long. V lost 6 bases and J lost 7, with 18 bases in between. The CDR3 sequence is CASSPLLAFSGELFF. The DNA for the CDR3 is TGTGCCAGCAGCCCCCTTTTAGCGTTCAGCGGGGAGCTGTTTTTT.

This sequence joins TRBV20-1 and TRBJ2-1, with 10 bases matching TRBD2. Germline lookup yields CDR1 DFQATT and CDR2 SNEGSKA (reference sequence). This CDR3 spans 18 amino acids. Trimming removed 0 bases from V and 3 bases from J; junction bases left unmatched: 11. The CDR3 protein is CSARDYQGIAGGYNEQFF. CDR3 bases: TGCAGTGCTAGAGATTACCAGGGAATAGCGGGGGGCTACAATGAGCAGTTCTTC.

The genes are TRBV9 and TRBJ2-7, with a tentative D call TRBD1 (6 bases). The V end was cut by 4 bases, the J end by 0 bases, with 14 bases between. CDR1 is SGDLS, CDR2 YYNGEE, per germline. This CDR3 comprises 15 residues. DNA of the CDR3: TGTGCCAGCAGCCCCCAGACAGGAGCCTCCTACGAGCAGTACTTC. It translates to CASSPQTGASYEQYF.